One and the same sample provided the 9 T cell receptor beta chains below, sequenced in a study of CD8+ T cells in alopecia areata. Treatment here: oral pan-JAK inhibitor, 5-10 mg twice daily. RNA was isolated and reverse transcribed to cDNA, the sequencing template. Here immunoSEQ multiplex PCR was the method, and the copy in TCRdb shows in-frame clones only, minus some. Of 190,000 or so clones in the sample, roughly three fifths were seen once. The material was CD4+ T cells sorted from blood, obtained at week 4, from a patient treated with tofacitinib. The receptors come from a human donor with alopecia areata.

The rearrangement uses TRBV6-6 and TRBJ2-3, with TRBD2 matching over 7 bases. The length of the CDR3 is 13 residues. Losses at the gene ends were 7 bases for V and 8 bases for J; bases not matched to a gene: 9. Germline CDR1 and CDR2: MNHNY and SVGAGI (reference sequence). Written as DNA, the CDR3 is TGTGCCAGCACCCCAACTAGCGTGGGTACGCAGTATTTT. It yields the protein CASTPTSVGTQYF.

The J gene is TRBJ2-3, the V gene TRBV30; 9 nucleotides align to TRBD2. This CDR3 is 17 amino acids long. After removal of 0 bases from V and 2 bases from J, the junction contained 9 bases not matched to a gene. The germline gives CDR1 GTSNPN, CDR2 SVGIG (reference sequence). CDR3 coding DNA: TGTGCCTGGAGTGTTCCGGCAGCGGGGGGTTCCACAGATACGCAGTATTTT. Its protein is CAWSVPAAGGSTDTQYF.

This clone has just one count. J is TRBJ2-3 and V is TRBV2, with TRBD1 identical over 10 bases. Germline CDR1 SNHLY, CDR2 FYNNEI. The CDR3 contains 14 residues. V dropped 5 bases and J dropped 4; count of bases not matched to a gene: 3. The CDR3 sequence is CASSIGQGADTQYF. CDR3 DNA sequence: TGTGCCAGCAGTATCGGACAGGGGGCAGATACGCAGTATTTT.

On this clone itself: At the DNA level, this CDR3 is encoded by other sequences in the same sample as well. V gene TRBV30 combines with J gene TRBJ1-6; 10 nucleotides agree with TRBD1. CDR3 length: 13 residues. The trim removed 5 bases at V and 5 bases at J, leaving 0 bases unmatched. Germline V gives CDR1 GTSNPN, CDR2 SVGIG (reference sequence). The CDR3 bases are TGTGCCTGGGGGACAGGGGATAATTCACCCCTCCACTTT. Translating it yields CAWGTGDNSPLHF.

V is TRBV27 and J is TRBJ1-1; D is uncertain. Looked up from germline, CDR1 is MNHEY and CDR2 is SMNVEV (reference sequence). The length of the CDR3 is 15 residues. Between the trimmed V and J ends, which lost 3 bases and 1 base, there was a span of 12 bases. CDR3 amino acids: CASSFLPLGNTEAFF. The CDR3 nucleotides are TGTGCCAGCAGTTTCCTCCCCTTAGGGAACACTGAAGCTTTCTTT.

Only a few counts were recorded for this clone. The V call is TRBV5-4, the J call TRBJ2-5, with a tentative D call TRBD2 (6 bases). This CDR3 has 14 amino acids. V was trimmed by 2 bases and J by 1 base, leaving 9 bases between them. From germline, CDR1 is SGHNT and CDR2 YYREEE (reference sequence). The chain's CDR3 is CASSFWGVQETQYF. The DNA for the CDR3 is TGTGCCAGCAGCTTCTGGGGGGTCCAAGAGACCCAGTACTTC.

The rearrangement links TRBV6-5 to TRBJ1-1, with a possible D match to TRBD1 (5 bases). The germline V gene has CDR1 MNHEY and CDR2 SVGAGI. V lost 6 bases, J lost 0 bases, and 14 bases lay in between. The length of the CDR3 is 15 residues. The CDR3: CASSDPQALNTEAFF. In DNA form, the CDR3 reads TGTGCCAGCAGCGACCCACAGGCCCTGAACACTGAAGCTTTCTTT.

As to this clone: The sample contains more than one DNA sequence encoding this CDR3. The rearrangement uses TRBV29-1 and TRBJ2-5, with TRBD1 matching over 8 bases. The CDR3 spans 12 residues. Germline lookup yields CDR1 SQVTM and CDR2 ANQGSEA. With V trimmed by 6 bases and J by 5 bases, 5 bases remained unmatched. The CDR3 reads CSVAGGRETQYF. The CDR3 coding sequence is TGCAGCGTGGCAGGGGGCAGGGAGACCCAGTACTTC.

V is TRBV7-6 and J is TRBJ1-5; 7 bases fit TRBD1. Germline CDR1 reads SGHVS; CDR2 reads FNYEAQ. V lost 5 bases and J lost 4; bases outside the gene matches: 5. CDR3 length equals 14 residues. The CDR3: CASSLGQVNQPQHF. The DNA of the CDR3 is TGTGCCAGCAGCCTCGGACAGGTAAATCAGCCCCAGCATTTT.